This record looks at one T cell receptor beta chain sequence and its context. The sample is drawn from a study of OX40 agonist ivuxolimab in advanced cancers. Looking at the study overall: Hepatocellular carcinoma, melanoma, renal cell or head and neck cancer occurred in dose-escalation patients. Past anti-PD-1, anti-PD-L1 or anti-CTLA-4 therapy was accepted, and 30% to 45% had received some.

The assay was immunoSEQ multiplex PCR, and TCRdb's table has in-frame clones only and misses some. The table includes fewer than 65,000 clones, about 80% detected once. With baseline, cycle 4 day 1, and cycle 7 day 1 as timepoints, blood was sampled. In germline, CDR1 is SGHTS, CDR2 YDEGEE. This CDR3 is built from 17 residues. Losses at the gene ends were 4 bases for V and 0 bases for J; bases not matched to a gene: 11. Sequenced material: CD4+ or CD8+ T cells sorted from blood, taken in a trial of the OX40 agonist ivuxolimab. The chain couples TRBV5-8 to TRBJ2-5, with TRBD1 matching over 8 bases. The receptor was isolated from an adult with an advanced solid tumor such as melanoma, head and neck, liver or kidney cancer. The CDR3 DNA follows: TGTGCCAGCAGCCAGACAGGGGCACCTAGGTACCAAGAGACCCAGTACTTC. Translating it yields CASSQTGAPRYQETQYF.